What follows are 25 T cell receptor beta chains derived from one specimen sequenced in a study of shared clonotypes between healthy human individuals. Sequenced by immunoSEQ multiplex PCR; TCRdb stores in-frame clones only, minus some. Here the sample spans over 2,000,000 clones, 93% being singletons. Naive CD8 cells lacked CD45RO and underwent positive selection for CCR7, leaving out terminally differentiated effector memory CD45RA+ cells. Sequencing input: naive CD8+ T cells from PBMCs. Receptors originate from a man between 18 and 35 years old in good health. Some clones in this sample may be carry-over from other donors' samples.

The genes are TRBV28 and TRBJ1-2; D is ambiguous. This CDR3 spans 15 amino acids. Trimming removed 2 bases from V and 6 bases from J, with 16 bases in between. Germline CDR1 is MDHEN and CDR2 is SYDVKM. The CDR3, as DNA: TGTGCCAGCAGTTTAGGTTGGGGAAATGAGGATGGCTACACCTTC. This codes for CASSLGWGNEDGYTF.

This rearrangement joins TRBV9 to TRBJ1-1, with TRBD1 as a possible D gene (6 bases). Trimming pared 3 bases from V and 6 bases from J, leaving 18 bases between. Per the germline V gene, CDR1 is SGDLS and CDR2 is YYNGEE. The CDR3 is made up of 15 amino acids. CDR3 loop: CASSGGGGSRAEAFF. CDR3 sequence (DNA): TGTGCCAGCAGCGGAGGAGGGGGATCGAGGGCTGAAGCTTTCTTT.

This chain links TRBV30 with TRBJ2-6, with D perhaps matching TRBD1 or TRBD2 (5 bases each). Trimming took off 5 bases at V and 2 bases at J, with 10 bases between the two ends. The germline CDR1 and CDR2 sequences are GTSNPN and SVGIG (reference sequence). This CDR3 is 14 amino acids long. CDR3 coding DNA: TGTGCCTGGGCCCTGGGGGCTGGGGCCAACGTCCTGACTTTC. Translation gives CAWALGAGANVLTF.

The V call is TRBV13, the J call TRBJ1-2; the D gene is possibly TRBD1 (5 bases). Germline V gives CDR1 PRHDT, CDR2 FYEKMQ (reference sequence). V was trimmed by 5 bases and J by 2 bases, leaving 15 bases between them. The CDR3 consists of 15 residues. CDR3 nucleotide sequence: TGTGCCAGCAGCCCCCGAGGCAGGGCCAACTATGGCTACACCTTC. This encodes CASSPRGRANYGYTF. The variable domain in full, completed from reference TRBV13 and TRBJ1-2, reads AAGVIQSPRHLIKEKRETATLKCYPIPRHDTVYWYQQGPGQDPQFLISFYEKMQSDKGSIPDRFSAQQFSDYHSELNMSSLELGDSALYFCASSPRGRANYGYTFGSGTRLTVV.

V usage is TRBV19 and J usage is TRBJ2-1; 11 positions agree with TRBD2. This CDR3 comprises 16 residues. The V segment lost 5 bases and the J segment 6 bases; nucleotides outside the gene matches: 9. CDR1 and CDR2 from the germline V gene are LNHDA and SQIVND (reference sequence). The chain's CDR3 is CASSRFSGRASNEQFF. The CDR3 bases are TGTGCCAGTAGTCGATTTAGCGGGAGGGCCAGCAATGAGCAGTTCTTC.

J is TRBJ2-2 and V is TRBV5-1; 10 bases are shared with TRBD2. CDR1 SGHRS and CDR2 YFSETQ come from the germline V gene. Trimming took 5 bases from V and 7 from J; bases not matched to a gene: 11. The CDR3 is 16 residues long. The CDR3, as DNA: TGCGCCAGCAGTTTTGGACTAGCGGCGAGAGACGGGGAGCTGTTTTTT. It encodes CASSFGLAARDGELFF. The whole variable domain, remainder taken from reference TRBV5-1 and TRBJ2-2, is KAGVTQTPRYLIKTRGQQVTLSCSPISGHRSVSWYQQTPGQGLQFLFEYFSETQRNKGNFPGRFSGRQFSNSRSEMNVSTLELGDSALYLCASSFGLAARDGELFFGEGSRLTVL.

This clone has a handful of counts. The V and J genes are TRBV5-5 and TRBJ1-5; 11 bases are shared with TRBD1. V lost 4 bases to trimming and J lost 7 bases; unmatched junction nucleotides: 1. There are 13 residues in the CDR3. Per germline, CDR1 SGHKS and CDR2 YYEKEE (reference sequence). This chain's CDR3 is CASSRTGGQPQHF. CDR3 bases: TGTGCCAGCAGCCGGACAGGGGGCCAGCCCCAGCATTTT.

This clone was detected only once. This rearrangement joins TRBV6-1 to TRBJ2-1; 11 bases match TRBD2. Germline CDR1 MNHNS, CDR2 SASEGT. V shed 2 bases and J 9 bases; nucleotides not matched to a gene: 18. CDR3 length: 19 amino acids. Here the CDR3 reads CASSEFLEGTSGRTAEQFF. The CDR3, as DNA: TGTGCCAGCAGTGAATTTCTTGAGGGGACTAGCGGCCGGACGGCTGAGCAGTTCTTC.

J is TRBJ2-1 and V is TRBV10-3, with D possibly matching TRBD2 (6 bases). From germline, CDR1 is ENHRY and CDR2 SYGVKD. The germline V and J ends were trimmed by 2 bases and 11 bases, with 10 bases remaining between them. CDR3 size: 12 residues. CDR3 nucleotide sequence: TGTGCCATCAGTGAGCTAGCGATCAAGCAGTTCTTC. Protein product: CAISELAIKQFF.

The V gene is TRBV11-2, the J gene TRBJ1-2; D unresolved. Germline V CDR1 and CDR2: SGHAT, FQNNGV. The CDR3 spans 12 residues. Trimming pared 5 bases from V and 10 bases from J, leaving 14 bases between. CDR3 nucleotide sequence: TGTGCCAGCAGCCTTTATGGGGAGGACTACACCTTC. Translated, it gives CASSLYGEDYTF.

This clone appeared once. V is TRBV27 and J is TRBJ2-7; D possibly corresponds to TRBD1 (6 bases). V was shortened by 1 base and J by 3 bases, with 13 bases between the two germline ends. Per the germline V gene, CDR1 is MNHEY and CDR2 is SMNVEV (reference sequence). This CDR3 has 15 residues. The DNA of the CDR3 is TGTGCCAGCAGTTTATTTGGCAGGGGCAACTACGAGCAGTACTTC. Its protein product is CASSLFGRGNYEQYF.

Concerning this clone: The sample has other DNA sequences that encode this CDR3 too. The chain employs TRBV9 and TRBJ2-2; 10 bases are a match to TRBD1. The CDR3 runs to 16 residues. Germline V lookup: CDR1 SGDLS, CDR2 YYNGEE. V dropped 2 bases and J dropped 4; count of bases not matched to a gene: 5. DNA for the CDR3: TGTGCCAGCAGCGTCGCCGGGACAGGGGCCACCGGGGAGCTGTTTTTT. Amino acid sequence: CASSVAGTGATGELFF.

The V call is TRBV7-6, the J call TRBJ2-7; TRBD1 aligns across 9 bases. This CDR3 has 16 residues. Germline CDR1 reads SGHVS; CDR2 reads FNYEAQ. The ends lost 4 bases at V and 4 bases at J; junction bases unmatched: 11. CDR3 nucleotides: TGTGCCAGCAGCTCATCGCCGGGACAGGGCTATTACGAGCAGTACTTC. Encoded protein: CASSSSPGQGYYEQYF.

The chain carries TRBV7-2 and TRBJ2-1, with 9 bases lining up with TRBD2. CDR1 is SGHTA and CDR2 is FQGNSA in the germline V gene. The junction had 4 bases not matched to a gene; V was cut back by 5 bases and J by 2 bases. The CDR3 is made up of 15 amino acids. The CDR3 sequence: CASSQLAGPYNEQFF. DNA of the CDR3: TGTGCCAGCAGCCAGCTAGCGGGGCCCTACAATGAGCAGTTCTTC.

The V and J genes are TRBV28 and TRBJ2-5, with 10 nucleotides matching TRBD1. The CDR3 runs to 18 residues. Germline V gene sequence: CDR1 MDHEN, CDR2 SYDVKM. Losses at the gene ends were 5 bases for V and 4 bases for J; bases not matched to a gene: 16. The CDR3 DNA sequence: TGTGCCAGCAGTCCCTACGCCTCGGGGACAGGGGAGTTAGAGACCCAGTACTTC. Protein product: CASSPYASGTGELETQYF.

This clone was seen only once. The chain has TRBV5-1 and TRBJ2-5; D is perhaps TRBD2 (5 bases). This CDR3 is 15 amino acids long. Germline CDR1 is SGHRS and CDR2 is YFSETQ. The V and J ends lost 0 bases and 4 bases respectively, with 13 bases between them. The CDR3 DNA follows: TGCGCCAGCAGCTTGGCCCGGGGAAATCGAGAGACCCAGTACTTC. Its translation is CASSLARGNRETQYF. Complete variable domain (other parts from reference TRBV5-1 and TRBJ2-5): KAGVTQTPRYLIKTRGQQVTLSCSPISGHRSVSWYQQTPGQGLQFLFEYFSETQRNKGNFPGRFSGRQFSNSRSEMNVSTLELGDSALYLCASSLARGNRETQYFGPGTRLLVL.

This clone was recorded only once. The chain is built from TRBV6-5 and TRBJ2-2, with D uncertain. Germline assignment: CDR1 MNHEY and CDR2 SVGAGI. This CDR3 is built from 14 residues. V was trimmed by 8 bases and J by 0 bases, leaving 10 bases between them. The CDR3 DNA follows: TGTGCCAGCTTGGAACACGCGAACACCGGGGAGCTGTTTTTT. This sequence encodes CASLEHANTGELFF.

The chain recombines TRBV5-1 with TRBJ2-7; the match to TRBD1 covers 7 bases. Germline-derived CDR1 and CDR2 are SGHRS and YFSETQ. V was clipped by 4 bases and J by 1 base; unmatched bases: 14. The length of the CDR3 is 17 residues. CDR3 coding DNA: TGCGCCAGCAGCCTCTTAAGCCGACAGGGTGCTTCCTACGAGCAGTACTTC. Translated, it gives CASSLLSRQGASYEQYF.

V usage is TRBV11-2 and J usage is TRBJ2-1; D possibly corresponds to TRBD2 (7 bases). Germline values: CDR1 SGHAT, CDR2 FQNNGV. V was cut by 8 bases and J by 9 bases, with 20 bases left in between. The CDR3 totals 14 residues. As DNA, the CDR3 is TGTGCCAGCTACGCGGGGGCAGCCGTAGGTGAGCAGTTCTTC. As protein: CASYAGAAVGEQFF. Full variable domain (remainder filled in from reference TRBV11-2 and TRBJ2-1): EAGVAQSPRYKIIEKRQSVAFWCNPISGHATLYWYQQILGQGPKLLIQFQNNGVVDDSQLPKDRFSAERLKGVDSTLKIQPAKLEDSAVYLCASYAGAAVGEQFFGPGTRLTVL.

This clone was seen only once. The gene calls are TRBV14 and TRBJ2-6; D is uncertain. This CDR3 region has 13 residues. Germline CDR1 reads SGHDN; CDR2 reads FVKESK. V lost 1 base to trimming and J lost 8 bases, with 6 bases between them. CDR3 residues: CASSQAGSNVLTF. CDR3 DNA: TGTGCCAGCAGCCAAGCAGGCTCCAACGTCCTGACTTTC.

V and J are TRBV28 and TRBJ2-3; D not resolved. The germline V gene encodes CDR1 MDHEN and CDR2 SYDVKM. V was cut by 0 bases and J by 0 bases, with 13 bases left in between. CDR3 length equals 17 residues. This chain's CDR3 is CASSLWPSDLSTDTQYF. CDR3 DNA: TGTGCCAGCAGTTTATGGCCATCGGATCTAAGCACAGATACGCAGTATTTT.

The chain uses TRBV10-1 and TRBJ2-2, with TRBD2 identical over 12 bases. This CDR3 region has 16 residues. Germline CDR1 is WNHNN and CDR2 is SYGVQD (reference sequence). The V gene end was trimmed by 6 bases and the J gene end by 3 bases; junction bases not matched to a gene: 5. The CDR3 nucleotides are TGCGCCAGCAGCCCCGGACTAGCGGGATACACCGGGGAGCTGTTTTTT. Its protein product is CASSPGLAGYTGELFF.

The rearrangement links TRBV28 to TRBJ2-7, with 7 nucleotides matching TRBD1. J gave up 0 bases and V 3 bases, and 8 bases lay outside the gene matches. CDR1 is MDHEN, CDR2 SYDVKM, per germline. The CDR3 is 16 residues long. CDR3 DNA sequence: TGTGCCAGCAGTTTTCCCCCGACAGGGATCTCCTACGAGCAGTACTTC. Its translation is CASSFPPTGISYEQYF.

This rearrangement joins TRBV29-1 to TRBJ2-1, with 7 bases matching TRBD2. This CDR3 has 16 amino acids. In germline, CDR1 is SQVTM, CDR2 ANQGSEA. The J segment lost 1 base and the V segment lost 6 bases, leaving 12 bases of the junction unmatched. CDR3 nucleotide sequence: TGCAGCGTCGTTAATCCTGCAGCGGGATCCTACAATGAGCAGTTCTTC. As protein: CSVVNPAAGSYNEQFF.

The J gene is TRBJ2-1, the V gene TRBV5-4, with D hard to call. The CDR3 has 16 amino acids. The V gene lost 2 bases and the J gene lost 7 bases, with 19 bases spanning the gap. The germline V gene has CDR1 SGHNT and CDR2 YYREEE (reference sequence). In nucleotides, the CDR3 is TGTGCCAGCAGCTTCCTCAACCTAAGCAACCGAAATGAGCAGTTCTTC. Its protein is CASSFLNLSNRNEQFF.